This is a list of T cell receptor beta chains from one sample in a study of cytomegalovirus exposure and HLA in healthy donors. This table comes from immunoSEQ multiplex PCR, and its TCRdb copy is limited to in-frame clones, with some not included. The table has fewer than 130,000 clones, around 85% seen once. Sequencing was done on a sample of PBMCs. Receptors originate from a man between 40 and 49 years old in good health and CMV-seronegative. The CDR3 runs from the conserved cysteine through the conserved F or W. D genes are given only for firm matches. The listing skips clone size in some rows; elsewhere it reads once, few, many or a size class.

d_gene	v_gene	abundance	j_gene	CDR3aa	CDR3nt
.	TRBV6-5	.	TRBJ2-2	CASSYFEATGELFF	TGTGCCAGCAGTTACTTTGAGGCAACCGGGGAGCTGTTTTTT
TRBD2	TRBV5-4	.	TRBJ2-7	CASSLAGTSGGSEQYF	TGTGCCAGCAGCTTGGCCGGGACTAGCGGGGGCTCCGAGCAGTACTTC
TRBD1	TRBV14	.	TRBJ1-6	CASSQLGQGGNSPLHF	TGTGCCAGCAGCCAATTAGGACAGGGTGGAAATTCACCCCTCCACTTT
.	TRBV19	.	TRBJ2-5	CASSISPTQETQYF	TGTGCCAGTAGTATAAGCCCAACCCAAGAGACCCAGTACTTC
TRBD2	TRBV5-8	.	TRBJ2-3	CASSWGGDTQYF	TGTGCCAGCAGCTGGGGGGGAGATACGCAGTATTTT
TRBD2	TRBV5-1	.	TRBJ2-1	CASSLAGGLHNEQFF	TGCGCCAGCAGCTTGGCGGGGGGACTACACAATGAGCAGTTCTTC
.	TRBV19	.	TRBJ1-2	CASSSSGLSYGYTF	TGTGCCAGTAGTTCCTCAGGGCTATCCTATGGCTACACCTTC
TRBD1	TRBV4-2	.	TRBJ1-5	CASSQDIGTGFQPQHF	TGTGCCAGCAGCCAAGATATAGGGACAGGGTTTCAGCCCCAGCATTTT
TRBD1	TRBV5-1	.	TRBJ2-7	CASSLEFWDRGQEKDHEQYF	TGCGCCAGCAGCTTGGAGTTCTGGGACAGGGGGCAAGAAAAGGATCACGAGCAGTACTTC
TRBD2	TRBV27	.	TRBJ2-3	CASTPWLAASTDTQYF	TGTGCCAGCACCCCGTGGCTAGCGGCTAGCACAGATACGCAGTATTTT
TRBD1	TRBV2	.	TRBJ1-5	CASSATGQGGQPQHF	TGTGCCAGCAGCGCAACCGGACAGGGGGGGCAGCCCCAGCATTTT
.	TRBV7-2	once	TRBJ1-4	CASSAGINEKLFF	TGTGCCAGCAGCGCCGGGATCAATGAAAAACTGTTTTTT
TRBD1	TRBV7-2	.	TRBJ1-5	CASSLGTGSQPQHF	TGTGCCAGCAGCTTAGGGACAGGTTCCCAGCCCCAGCATTTT
.	TRBV6-1	.	TRBJ1-1	CASSEWTHEAFF	TGTGCCAGCAGTGAGTGGACACATGAAGCTTTCTTT
.	TRBV2	.	TRBJ1-1	CASSPLSGIAEAFF	TGTGCCAGCAGCCCTTTGTCAGGGATCGCTGAAGCTTTCTTT
TRBD1	TRBV6-6	.	TRBJ2-7	CASSRGFGTDYEQYF	TGTGCCAGCAGTCGCGGGTTCGGGACAGACTACGAGCAGTACTTC
TRBD1	TRBV30	.	TRBJ1-4	CAWWDSQGKLFF	TGTGCCTGGTGGGACAGCCAAGGGAAGCTGTTTTTT
.	TRBV19	.	TRBJ1-6	CASSIREGGNSPLHF	TGTGCCAGTAGTATCCGGGAGGGGGGAAATTCACCCCTCCACTTT
TRBD1	TRBV10-3	.	TRBJ1-5	CAISEGRRTGGSSSNQPQHF	TGTGCCATCAGTGAAGGTCGGAGGACAGGGGGGAGCAGCAGCAATCAGCCCCAGCATTTT
.	TRBV28	.	TRBJ1-1	CASRQGEAFF	TGTGCCAGCAGACAGGGTGAAGCTTTCTTT
TRBD1	TRBV5-5	.	TRBJ1-2	CASSYRDRAYGYTF	TGTGCCAGCAGCTACCGGGACAGGGCCTATGGCTACACCTTC
.	TRBV4-2	once	TRBJ1-5	CASSQGRQGQPQHF	TGTGCCAGCAGCCAAGGGCGTCAGGGTCAGCCCCAGCATTTT
.	TRBV19	.	TRBJ2-3	CASSQSRVTDTQYF	TGTGCCAGTAGTCAATCCAGGGTAACAGATACGCAGTATTTT
.	TRBV2	.	TRBJ2-7	CASGNGYSYEQYF	TGTGCCAGCGGAAACGGGTACTCCTACGAGCAGTACTTC
.	TRBV25-1	.	TRBJ2-3	CASSRGRGGGPADTQYF	TGTGCCAGCAGCCGAGGTCGGGGCGGGGGCCCGGCAGATACGCAGTATTTT
.	TRBV18	once	TRBJ1-4	CASSFGTVNEKLFF	TGTGCCAGCTCATTTGGGACTGTGAATGAAAAACTGTTTTTT
.	TRBV7-2	.	TRBJ2-5	CASSGGARETQYF	TGTGCCAGCAGCGGCGGGGCGCGAGAGACCCAGTACTTC
.	TRBV28	.	TRBJ2-1	CASRIAINPYNEQFF	TGTGCCAGCAGGATAGCGATTAACCCCTACAATGAGCAGTTCTTC
.	TRBV28	once	TRBJ2-1	CATRGADVYNEQFF	TGTGCCACCCGTGGGGCTGACGTCTACAATGAGCAGTTCTTC
.	TRBV5-1	.	TRBJ2-7	CASSLNPAQGTEQYF	TGCGCCAGCAGCTTAAATCCGGCACAGGGCACCGAGCAGTACTTC
.	TRBV6-5	.	TRBJ1-2	CASSYLGGTEGYTF	TGTGCCAGCAGTTACCTTGGGGGGACGGAAGGCTACACCTTC
TRBD1	TRBV5-1	.	TRBJ1-2	CASSSNGQGIGYTF	TGCGCCAGCAGCTCTAACGGACAGGGCATTGGCTACACCTTC
TRBD2	TRBV6-6	.	TRBJ2-7	CASSYPGRDEQYF	TGTGCCAGCAGTTACCCGGGGAGGGACGAGCAGTACTTC
TRBD1	TRBV2	.	TRBJ2-1	CASRQGETYNEQFF	TGTGCCAGCAGACAGGGGGAGACCTACAATGAGCAGTTCTTC
.	TRBV4-3	once	TRBJ1-2	CASSHLQGAPNYGYTF	TGCGCCAGCAGCCACCTGCAAGGGGCGCCTAACTATGGCTACACCTTC
TRBD1	TRBV6-6	.	TRBJ1-1	CASSLQGDTEAFF	TGTGCCAGCAGTTTACAGGGGGACACTGAAGCTTTCTTT
TRBD2	TRBV28	.	TRBJ2-5	CASSLAGGLQETQYF	TGTGCCAGCAGTTTGGCGGGGGGGCTTCAAGAGACCCAGTACTTC
.	TRBV7-6	.	TRBJ1-3	CASSLGQGGLGNTIYF	TGTGCCAGCAGCTTAGGACAAGGAGGGCTAGGAAACACCATATATTTT
TRBD1	TRBV19	.	TRBJ1-1	CASKGTGGRVSTEAFF	TGTGCCAGTAAGGGGACAGGGGGCCGGGTGAGCACTGAAGCTTTCTTT
.	TRBV4-1	.	TRBJ2-2	CASSPLGGELFF	TGCGCCAGCAGCCCCCTAGGTGGGGAGCTGTTTTTT
.	TRBV4-2	.	TRBJ1-4	CASSQDVGAQLFF	TGTGCCAGCAGCCAAGACGTTGGGGCTCAACTGTTTTTT
TRBD1	TRBV7-6	.	TRBJ1-1	CASSQQGGTEAFF	TGTGCCAGCAGTCAACAGGGGGGGACTGAAGCTTTCTTT
.	TRBV30	.	TRBJ1-2	CACKRREDYTF	TGTGCCTGCAAAAGGAGGGAAGACTACACCTTC
.	TRBV27	few	TRBJ1-6	CASSLSAQGLLGSPLHF	TGTGCCAGCAGTTTATCCGCTCAGGGACTTTTGGGTTCACCCCTCCACTTT
.	TRBV5-1	.	TRBJ1-1	CASSLTGSTEAFF	TGCGCCAGCAGCTTGACGGGGAGCACTGAAGCTTTCTTT
TRBD1	TRBV6-6	.	TRBJ2-7	CASSFPGQGIYEQYF	TGTGCCAGCAGTTTTCCGGGACAGGGAATCTACGAGCAGTACTTC
TRBD1	TRBV7-2	.	TRBJ1-6	CASSSRTGGYNSPLHF	TGTGCCAGCAGCTCGCGGACAGGAGGGTATAATTCACCCCTCCACTTT
.	TRBV19	once	TRBJ1-5	CASSIDYSQPQHF	TGTGCCAGTAGTATAGATTACAGTCAGCCCCAGCATTTT
.	TRBV7-2	.	TRBJ2-7	CASSLVGAATYEQYF	TGTGCCAGCAGCTTAGTTGGAGCGGCCACCTACGAGCAGTACTTC
TRBD1	TRBV10-3	.	TRBJ2-7	CAIKTGGYEQYF	TGTGCCATCAAAACAGGGGGCTACGAGCAGTACTTC